The clone carrying this T cell receptor (beta chain) has just a few counts. Sequenced by immunoSEQ multiplex PCR; TCRdb stores in-frame clones only, minus some. In the table there are over 110,000 clones, 70% to 85% of which are singletons. This record belongs to a study of blood T cell repertoires in COVID-19. The CDR3 loop spans 17 amino acids. Unmatched junction bases numbered 8, after V lost 4 bases and J lost 4 bases. Germline lookup yields CDR1 MGHDK and CDR2 SYGVNS. The origin of this receptor is a man aged 60 to 75 with active or convalescent COVID-19. The chain uses TRBV25-1 and TRBJ2-2; TRBD2 matches 11 bases. The sample taken for sequencing was peripheral blood. CDR3 region: CASSGTGLAGGTGELFF. In DNA form, the CDR3 reads TGTGCCAGCAGTGGAACGGGTCTAGCGGGAGGCACCGGGGAGCTGTTTTTT.